A selection of T cell receptor beta chains follows, all from one sample in a study of blood T cell repertoires in COVID-19. Generated by immunoSEQ multiplex PCR, the TCRdb table keeps only in-frame clones and is missing some. The sample comprises about 98,000 clones, approximately 84% of which are singletons, and just under 4.5% rests with the top ten. The sample consisted of peripheral blood. These receptors came from a human donor in a cohort sampled during active COVID-19. The CDR3 runs from the conserved cysteine through the conserved F or W. The D gene is left open where the match is weak. For some rows the clone size is stated as once, few or many, or as a class when expanded; others skip it.

j_call: TRBJ1-4; d_call: TRBD1; clone_size: .; v_call: TRBV2; cdr3_aa: CASRSATGPEKLFF; cdr3_nt: TGTGCCAGCAGGTCCGCGACAGGGCCCGAAAAACTGTTTTTT
j_call: TRBJ2-1; d_call: .; clone_size: .; v_call: TRBV5-1; cdr3_aa: CASSLERESEQFF; cdr3_nt: TGCGCCAGCAGCTTGGAAAGAGAGAGTGAGCAGTTCTTC
j_call: TRBJ2-7; d_call: TRBD1; clone_size: few; v_call: TRBV7-6; cdr3_aa: CASSTLIGTGYEQYF; cdr3_nt: TGTGCCAGCAGCACCTTGATCGGGACAGGCTACGAGCAGTACTTC
j_call: TRBJ2-7; d_call: TRBD1; clone_size: .; v_call: TRBV7-2; cdr3_aa: CASSLGTGGAYEQYF; cdr3_nt: TGTGCCAGCAGCTTAGGGACAGGGGGCGCCTACGAGCAGTACTTC
j_call: TRBJ2-7; d_call: .; clone_size: .; v_call: TRBV10-3; cdr3_aa: CAISDVWSPGRTPTYEQYF; cdr3_nt: TGTGCCATCAGTGACGTGTGGAGTCCAGGGCGCACCCCTACCTACGAGCAGTACTTC
j_call: TRBJ1-2; d_call: TRBD1; clone_size: .; v_call: TRBV4-3; cdr3_aa: CASSQGEGQGIYGYTF; cdr3_nt: TGCGCCAGCAGCCAAGGTGAAGGACAGGGTATCTATGGCTACACCTTC
j_call: TRBJ1-1; d_call: TRBD1; clone_size: few; v_call: TRBV15; cdr3_aa: CATSRRDRGNTEAFF; cdr3_nt: TGTGCCACCAGCAGGAGGGACAGGGGGAACACTGAAGCTTTCTTT
j_call: TRBJ1-5; d_call: .; clone_size: .; v_call: TRBV7-2; cdr3_aa: CASSLAVSRGGQPQHF; cdr3_nt: TGTGCCAGCAGCTTAGCGGTCAGCAGGGGTGGTCAGCCCCAGCATTTT
j_call: TRBJ2-1; d_call: .; clone_size: .; v_call: TRBV9; cdr3_aa: CASSVRPEVGGEQFF; cdr3_nt: TGTGCCAGCAGCGTAAGGCCAGAGGTAGGAGGTGAGCAGTTCTTC
j_call: TRBJ2-5; d_call: TRBD1; clone_size: .; v_call: TRBV5-1; cdr3_aa: CASSRTGIQETQYF; cdr3_nt: TGCGCCAGCAGTAGGACAGGGATACAAGAGACCCAGTACTTC
j_call: TRBJ1-1; d_call: .; clone_size: .; v_call: TRBV4-1; cdr3_aa: CASSQGTWNTEAFF; cdr3_nt: TGCGCCAGCAGCCAAGGGACATGGAACACTGAAGCTTTCTTT
j_call: TRBJ2-1; d_call: TRBD2; clone_size: .; v_call: TRBV7-8; cdr3_aa: CASSLGPAGGHNEQFF; cdr3_nt: TGTGCCAGCAGCTTAGGTCCAGCGGGGGGGCACAATGAGCAGTTCTTC
j_call: TRBJ1-3; d_call: .; clone_size: few; v_call: TRBV14; cdr3_aa: CASSQSPEGRNTIYF; cdr3_nt: TGTGCCAGCAGCCAATCTCCGGAAGGGAGGAACACCATATATTTT
j_call: TRBJ1-1; d_call: TRBD1; clone_size: few; v_call: TRBV5-1; cdr3_aa: CASSSSGQGVTEAFF; cdr3_nt: TGCGCCAGCAGCTCGTCGGGACAGGGGGTCACTGAAGCTTTCTTT
j_call: TRBJ1-2; d_call: TRBD1; clone_size: .; v_call: TRBV19; cdr3_aa: CASSRFGGGHGYTF; cdr3_nt: TGTGCCAGTAGTCGGTTTGGAGGGGGCCATGGCTACACCTTC
j_call: TRBJ1-2; d_call: .; clone_size: .; v_call: TRBV20-1; cdr3_aa: CSARTYTGYTF; cdr3_nt: TGCAGTGCTAGAACGTATACAGGCTACACCTTC
j_call: TRBJ1-3; d_call: .; clone_size: .; v_call: TRBV5-1; cdr3_aa: CASSSLGPRDNSGNTIYF; cdr3_nt: TGCGCCAGCAGCTCGTTAGGACCCCGGGACAACTCTGGAAACACCATATATTTT
j_call: TRBJ2-1; d_call: .; clone_size: once; v_call: TRBV24-1; cdr3_aa: CATSDLVSDSYNEQFF; cdr3_nt: TGTGCCACCAGTGATTTGGTGTCAGACTCCTACAATGAGCAGTTCTTC
j_call: TRBJ1-2; d_call: .; clone_size: .; v_call: TRBV7-2; cdr3_aa: CASSVFTSNGYTF; cdr3_nt: TGTGCCAGCAGCGTCTTCACTTCGAATGGCTACACCTTC
j_call: TRBJ1-4; d_call: .; clone_size: .; v_call: TRBV7-3; cdr3_aa: CAGPQTDHNEKLFF; cdr3_nt: TGTGCCGGACCTCAGACAGACCACAATGAAAAACTGTTTTTT
j_call: TRBJ1-5; d_call: .; clone_size: .; v_call: TRBV7-9; cdr3_aa: CASSLREDQPQHF; cdr3_nt: TGTGCCAGCAGCTTGAGGGAGGATCAGCCCCAGCATTTT
j_call: TRBJ1-6; d_call: .; clone_size: .; v_call: TRBV25-1; cdr3_aa: CASSEWGSHSPLHF; cdr3_nt: TGTGCCAGCAGTGAATGGGGCAGCCATTCACCCCTCCACTTT
j_call: TRBJ2-7; d_call: .; clone_size: .; v_call: TRBV2; cdr3_aa: CASSEASTPSGYEQYF; cdr3_nt: TGTGCCAGCAGTGAAGCAAGCACTCCGTCAGGATACGAGCAGTACTTC
j_call: TRBJ1-5; d_call: .; clone_size: .; v_call: TRBV2; cdr3_aa: CASSEGRGNQPQHF; cdr3_nt: TGTGCCAGCAGTGAAGGCAGGGGCAATCAGCCCCAGCATTTT
j_call: TRBJ2-5; d_call: TRBD2; clone_size: .; v_call: TRBV6-5; cdr3_aa: CASSYSGTSDGETQYF; cdr3_nt: TGTGCCAGCAGTTACTCCGGGACTAGCGATGGAGAGACCCAGTACTTC
j_call: TRBJ2-1; d_call: TRBD2; clone_size: .; v_call: TRBV6-2/TRBV6-3; cdr3_aa: CASSRAGGLYNEQFF; cdr3_nt: TGTGCCAGCAGTAGGGCGGGGGGCCTTTACAATGAGCAGTTCTTC
j_call: TRBJ2-5; d_call: TRBD1; clone_size: .; v_call: TRBV9; cdr3_aa: CASSPGTGGFGETQYF; cdr3_nt: TGTGCCAGCAGCCCGGGGACAGGGGGCTTCGGGGAGACCCAGTACTTC
j_call: TRBJ2-7; d_call: .; clone_size: .; v_call: TRBV15; cdr3_aa: CATSRDNSYEQYF; cdr3_nt: TGTGCCACCAGCAGAGATAACAGCTACGAGCAGTACTTC
j_call: TRBJ2-7; d_call: TRBD1; clone_size: once; v_call: TRBV25-1; cdr3_aa: CASSEYIPGQANYEQYF; cdr3_nt: TGTGCCAGCAGTGAATATATTCCGGGACAGGCAAATTACGAGCAGTACTTC
j_call: TRBJ1-1; d_call: TRBD1; clone_size: few; v_call: TRBV4-3; cdr3_aa: CASSQGGTGGVNEAFF; cdr3_nt: TGCGCCAGCAGCCAAGGGGGGACAGGGGGAGTTAATGAAGCTTTCTTT
j_call: TRBJ1-4; d_call: .; clone_size: .; v_call: TRBV27; cdr3_aa: CASKNPGRGATNEKLFF; cdr3_nt: TGTGCCAGCAAAAATCCGGGACGGGGGGCGACTAATGAAAAACTGTTTTTT
j_call: TRBJ2-5; d_call: TRBD1; clone_size: .; v_call: TRBV5-1; cdr3_aa: CASSFTGEETQYF; cdr3_nt: TGCGCCAGCAGTTTTACAGGGGAAGAGACCCAGTACTTC
j_call: TRBJ2-4; d_call: TRBD1; clone_size: .; v_call: TRBV11-2; cdr3_aa: CASSLIWRTGLAKNIQYF; cdr3_nt: TGTGCCAGCAGCCTGATATGGCGGACAGGGCTAGCCAAAAACATTCAGTACTTC
j_call: TRBJ2-5; d_call: .; clone_size: .; v_call: TRBV7-2; cdr3_aa: CASSSAPNSRETQYF; cdr3_nt: TGTGCCAGCAGCTCAGCGCCCAACAGCAGGGAGACCCAGTACTTC
j_call: TRBJ2-7; d_call: TRBD1; clone_size: .; v_call: TRBV19; cdr3_aa: CASTQTGGGEQYF; cdr3_nt: TGTGCCAGTACCCAGACAGGGGGTGGCGAGCAGTACTTC
j_call: TRBJ1-3; d_call: TRBD1; clone_size: .; v_call: TRBV15; cdr3_aa: CATSRDGNRGPGNTIYF; cdr3_nt: TGTGCCACCAGCAGAGATGGAAACAGGGGGCCTGGAAACACCATATATTTT
j_call: TRBJ1-4; d_call: TRBD1; clone_size: .; v_call: TRBV20-1; cdr3_aa: CSASNPRDSNNEKLFF; cdr3_nt: TGCAGTGCTAGTAATCCCCGGGACAGTAATAATGAAAAACTGTTTTTT
j_call: TRBJ1-2; d_call: .; clone_size: .; v_call: TRBV6-2/TRBV6-3; cdr3_aa: CASSYGPRGGYTF; cdr3_nt: TGTGCCAGCAGTTACGGACCCAGGGGTGGCTACACCTTC
j_call: TRBJ2-5; d_call: .; clone_size: .; v_call: TRBV18; cdr3_aa: CASSPGPGFLETQYF; cdr3_nt: TGTGCCAGCTCACCGGGGCCAGGGTTTTTGGAGACCCAGTACTTC
j_call: TRBJ1-5; d_call: TRBD1; clone_size: once; v_call: TRBV3-1/TRBV3-2; cdr3_aa: CASSRGQWNQPQHF; cdr3_nt: TGTGCCAGCAGCCGGGGACAGTGGAATCAGCCCCAGCATTTT
j_call: TRBJ2-7; d_call: TRBD1; clone_size: .; v_call: TRBV25-1; cdr3_aa: CASSASGTGSYEQYF; cdr3_nt: TGTGCCAGCAGTGCGTCCGGGACAGGCTCCTACGAGCAGTACTTC
j_call: TRBJ2-7; d_call: .; clone_size: .; v_call: TRBV7-9; cdr3_aa: CASSQDSALGEQYF; cdr3_nt: TGTGCCAGCAGCCAAGACAGCGCCCTAGGGGAGCAGTACTTC
j_call: TRBJ1-5; d_call: .; clone_size: .; v_call: TRBV27; cdr3_aa: CASRPGRISNQPQHF; cdr3_nt: TGTGCCAGCAGGCCAGGGAGGATTAGCAATCAGCCCCAGCATTTT
j_call: TRBJ2-7; d_call: .; clone_size: .; v_call: TRBV6-5; cdr3_aa: CASSYAGVGEQYF; cdr3_nt: TGTGCCAGCAGTTACGCAGGGGTCGGGGAGCAGTACTTC
j_call: TRBJ2-5; d_call: .; clone_size: .; v_call: TRBV5-6; cdr3_aa: CASSPAGRWQETQYF; cdr3_nt: TGTGCCAGCAGCCCCGCGGGGCGGTGGCAAGAGACCCAGTACTTC